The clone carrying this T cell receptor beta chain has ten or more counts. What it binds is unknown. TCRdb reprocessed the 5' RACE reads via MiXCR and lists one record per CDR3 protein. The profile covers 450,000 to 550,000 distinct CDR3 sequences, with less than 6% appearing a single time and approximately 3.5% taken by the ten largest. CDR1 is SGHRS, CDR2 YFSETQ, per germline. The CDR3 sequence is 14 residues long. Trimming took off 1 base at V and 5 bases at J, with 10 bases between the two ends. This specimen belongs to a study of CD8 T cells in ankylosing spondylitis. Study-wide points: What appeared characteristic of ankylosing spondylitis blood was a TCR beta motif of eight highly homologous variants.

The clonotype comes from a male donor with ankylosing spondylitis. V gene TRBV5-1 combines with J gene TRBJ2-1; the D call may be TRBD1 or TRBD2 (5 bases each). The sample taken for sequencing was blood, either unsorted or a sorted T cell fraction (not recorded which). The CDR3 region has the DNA TGCGCCAGCAGCTTGCGGGGACCCAACAATGAGCAGTTCTTC. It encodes CASSLRGPNNEQFF. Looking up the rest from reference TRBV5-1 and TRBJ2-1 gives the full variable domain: KAGVTQTPRYLIKTRGQQVTLSCSPISGHRSVSWYQQTPGQGLQFLFEYFSETQRNKGNFPGRFSGRQFSNSRSEMNVSTLELGDSALYLCASSLRGPNNEQFFGPGTRLTVL.